The 8 T cell receptor beta chains below all came from one sample that was sequenced in a study of shared clonotypes between healthy human individuals. Assay: immunoSEQ multiplex PCR; the TCRdb copy retains only in-frame clones and omits some. The data show 2 million to 2.5 million clones, 85% to 95% seen once. Specimen: naive CD4+ T cells from PBMCs. The subset is: CD45RA+ positively selected. These receptors all come from a man in his late teens or twenties in good health. Some clones in this sample may be carry-over from other donors' samples.

V usage is TRBV5-5 and J usage is TRBJ2-7; 7 nucleotides agree with TRBD1. CDR1 and CDR2 from the germline V gene are SGHKS and YYEKEE (reference sequence). V lost 4 bases to trimming and J lost 1 base; unmatched junction nucleotides: 2. The CDR3 loop spans 13 amino acids. Here the CDR3 DNA reads TGTGCCAGCAGCCAGACAGGGTCCTACGAGCAGTACTTC. Amino acids: CASSQTGSYEQYF.

The chain is built from TRBV6-5 and TRBJ2-2; D is undetermined. Deletions cut 2 bases from V and 5 bases from J, with 9 bases between. Germline V lookup: CDR1 MNHEY, CDR2 SVGAGI. The CDR3 covers 14 residues. This CDR3 is CASSYGVPTGELFF. Written as DNA, the CDR3 is TGTGCCAGCAGTTACGGCGTTCCGACCGGGGAGCTGTTTTTT.

The rearrangement joins TRBV7-3 to TRBJ2-3; the match to TRBD1 covers 8 bases. CDR3 length: 15 amino acids. In germline, CDR1 is SGHTA, CDR2 FQGTGA. Trimming cost V 7 bases and J 0 bases; bases outside gene matches: 6. The CDR3 reads CASTQGADSTDTQYF. The CDR3 nucleotides read TGTGCCAGCACCCAGGGGGCGGATAGCACAGATACGCAGTATTTT.

The chain joins TRBV27 to TRBJ2-2; TRBD2 agrees at 12 bases. CDR3 size: 18 residues. V lost 2 bases and J lost 3; bases outside the gene matches: 7. Germline V CDR1 and CDR2: MNHEY, SMNVEV (reference sequence). CDR3 loop: CASSLSTSGRRYTGELFF. DNA of the CDR3: TGTGCCAGCAGTTTAAGTACTAGCGGGAGGAGGTACACCGGGGAGCTGTTTTTT.

CDR3 coding DNA: TGCAGCGTCCTTAGCGGGCAGAGCTCCTACAATGAGCAGTTCTTC. Translated, it gives CSVLSGQSSYNEQFF. The rearrangement links TRBV29-1 to TRBJ2-1; 7 bases align to TRBD2. Germline V lookup: CDR1 SQVTM, CDR2 ANQGSEA. V shed 6 bases, J shed 0 bases, and the junction held 8 bases outside the gene matches. The CDR3 has 15 residues.

The chain combines TRBV18 with TRBJ1-1; TRBD1 matches 9 bases. This CDR3 contains 15 residues. V was pared by 6 bases and J by 5 bases, with 10 bases of the junction left unmatched. Germline V lookup: CDR1 KGHSH, CDR2 LQKENI. CDR3 residues: CASSEQRDRVTEAFF. The CDR3 nucleotides read TGTGCCAGCTCCGAACAGCGGGACAGGGTAACTGAAGCTTTCTTT.

The chain employs TRBV6-6 and TRBJ1-2; 7 bases fit TRBD1. There are 12 residues in the CDR3. The V gene's germline CDR1 is MNHNY and CDR2 SVGAGI (reference sequence). After removal of 10 bases from V and 2 bases from J, the junction contained 4 bases not matched to a gene. Here the CDR3 reads CATQGENYGYTF. Here the CDR3 DNA reads TGTGCCACCCAGGGGGAAAACTATGGCTACACCTTC.

This clone was seen once. V gene TRBV7-2 combines with J gene TRBJ2-7; 8 bases fit TRBD1. This CDR3 has 17 amino acids. V shed 4 bases, J shed 0 bases, and the junction held 11 bases outside the gene matches. Germline values: CDR1 SGHTA, CDR2 FQGNSA. The CDR3 coding sequence is TGTGCCAGCAGCTATTCAGGGGGCCCCCCATTCTCCTACGAGCAGTACTTC. It specifies CASSYSGGPPFSYEQYF.